These 22 T cell receptor beta chains came from one sample sequenced in a study of technical replicates of blood from a few donors. TCRdb's table, derived via immunoSEQ multiplex PCR, lists solely in-frame clones and lacks some. In the table there are roughly 93,000 clones, 95% of which are singletons. The source material was T cells isolated from PBMCs. These receptors originate from a human donor in good health.

CDR3 DNA sequence: TGTGCCAGCAGTTATAGGTCGGGGGTCTACGAGCAGTACTTC. This gives the protein CASSYRSGVYEQYF. The V and J genes are TRBV6-5 and TRBJ2-7; D possibly corresponds to TRBD2 (6 bases). Germline CDR1 MNHEY, CDR2 SVGAGI. The CDR3 is made up of 14 amino acids. V was clipped by 3 bases and J by 3 bases, with 12 bases between them.

This clone came up a few times. The V call is TRBV7-9, the J call TRBJ2-2; D uncertain. Germline V lookup: CDR1 SEHNR, CDR2 FQNEAQ (reference sequence). The V end was cut by 4 bases, the J end by 8 bases, with 8 bases between. The CDR3 runs to 12 residues. CDR3 in amino acids: CASSSLEGELFF. The CDR3 bases are TGTGCCAGCAGCTCCCTTGAGGGGGAGCTGTTTTTT.

The chain employs TRBV5-4 and TRBJ2-3, with TRBD1 identical over 8 bases. CDR3 length: 15 residues. Per germline, CDR1 SGHNT and CDR2 YYREEE (reference sequence). V lost 0 bases, J lost 7 bases, and 7 bases stayed unmatched. The CDR3 DNA sequence: TGTGCCAGCAGCTTGGAATCCCAGGGGGCGTATACGCAGTATTTT. Amino acids: CASSLESQGAYTQYF.

CDR3 loop: CAWSETGGNQPQHF. In nucleotides, the CDR3 is TGTGCCTGGAGTGAGACCGGGGGCAATCAGCCCCAGCATTTT. The genes are TRBV30 and TRBJ1-5; D is unclear. V lost 1 base, J lost 2 bases, and 9 bases lay in between. Germline CDR1 is GTSNPN and CDR2 is SVGIG (reference sequence). The CDR3 has 14 residues. The variable domain in full, completed from reference TRBV30 and TRBJ1-5, reads SQTIHQWPATLVQPVGSPLSLECTVEGTSNPNLYWYRQAAGRGLQLLFYSVGIGQISSEVPQNLSASRPQDRQFILSSKKLLLSDSGFYLCAWSETGGNQPQHFGDGTRLSIL.

Concerning this clone: A junction boundary mismatches the germline segment, possibly from a read error. The chain joins TRBV7-7 to TRBJ2-6; 10 bases map to TRBD1. Germline CDR1 SSHAT, CDR2 FNYEAQ (reference sequence). CDR3 size: 17 residues. The CDR3 spells CASSSGTGVAGANVLTF. The CDR3, as DNA: TGTGCTAGCAGCTCCGGGACAGGGGTCGCTGGGGCCAACGTCCTGACTTTC.

This chain links TRBV7-8 with TRBJ2-3; D uncertain. Germline V gene data show CDR1 as SGHVS and CDR2 as FQNEAQ. The CDR3 extends over 15 amino acids. Trimming took 5 bases from V and 2 from J, leaving 14 bases between them. The CDR3 bases are TGTGCCAGCAGCCCCCTGGGCTCCATCACAGATACGCAGTATTTT. This sequence encodes CASSPLGSITDTQYF.

The chain employs TRBV29-1 and TRBJ2-2; 8 nucleotides match TRBD1. V lost 5 bases and J lost 3; bases outside the gene matches: 8. The CDR3 consists of 15 residues. Germline-derived CDR1 and CDR2 are SQVTM and ANQGSEA. The CDR3 here is CSVRGDRLDTGELFF. The CDR3 DNA sequence: TGCAGCGTTAGAGGGGACAGGCTGGACACCGGGGAGCTGTTTTTT.

The V call is TRBV2, the J call TRBJ1-1, with D possibly being TRBD1 (5 bases). This CDR3 region has 15 residues. V lost 2 bases, J lost 5 bases, and 15 bases lay in between. Looked up from germline, CDR1 is SNHLY and CDR2 is FYNNEI. Written as DNA, the CDR3 is TGTGCCAGCAGTGAATTCTTCAGGGAGGGGACTGAAGCTTTCTTT. This sequence encodes CASSEFFREGTEAFF.

V gene TRBV5-1 combines with J gene TRBJ2-2; D possibly corresponds to TRBD1 (6 bases). Trimming cost V 0 bases and J 6 bases, with 15 bases left between them. Germline-derived CDR1 and CDR2 are SGHRS and YFSETQ. CDR3 length: 16 residues. CDR3 in amino acids: CASSLGQGLLPGELFF. CDR3 DNA sequence: TGCGCCAGCAGCTTGGGGCAGGGGCTCCTCCCCGGGGAGCTGTTTTTT.

The gene calls are TRBV7-6 and TRBJ1-2; 9 bases line up with TRBD1. Germline V gives CDR1 SGHVS, CDR2 FNYEAQ. Unmatched junction bases numbered 3, after V lost 1 base and J lost 0 bases. This CDR3 is built from 16 residues. CDR3 nucleotide sequence: TGTGCCAGCAGCTTAGTTGACAGGGGGTCTAACTATGGCTACACCTTC. It codes for CASSLVDRGSNYGYTF.

The chain carries TRBV28 and TRBJ1-2; 8 nucleotides match TRBD1. Losses at the gene ends were 6 bases for V and 9 bases for J; bases not matched to a gene: 12. CDR3 size: 14 residues. Germline CDR1 and CDR2: MDHEN and SYDVKM. The CDR3 protein is CASSPPSRTGRYTF. CDR3 bases: TGTGCCAGCAGCCCCCCGTCCCGGACAGGGCGCTACACCTTC.

This chain joins TRBV5-6 and TRBJ2-5; 11 bases line up with TRBD2. CDR3 size: 16 residues. V trimming: 3 bases; J trimming: 3 bases; junction bases outside the gene matches: 7. Germline assignment: CDR1 SGHDT and CDR2 YYEEEE. CDR3 in amino acids: CASSYRLAGYEETQYF. The DNA for the CDR3 is TGTGCCAGCAGCTACCGACTAGCGGGGTATGAAGAGACCCAGTACTTC.

The chain employs TRBV2 and TRBJ2-1; 7 bases match TRBD2. J lost 2 bases, V lost 8 bases, and 9 bases had no gene match. In germline, CDR1 is SNHLY, CDR2 FYNNEI. The CDR3 is 15 amino acids. The CDR3 loop is CASRLTGTTYNEQFF. CDR3 nucleotide sequence: TGTGCCAGCCGTCTGACCGGGACTACCTACAATGAGCAGTTCTTC.

This clone occurred once. This sequence joins TRBV28 and TRBJ2-7; TRBD1 matches 10 bases. There are 18 residues in the CDR3. J was trimmed by 0 bases and V by 6 bases; bases with no gene match: 14. From germline, CDR1 is MDHEN and CDR2 SYDVKM. The CDR3 DNA is TGTGCCAGCAGACGACGACCGGGACAGGGGTTCACCTCCTACGAGCAGTACTTC. Its translation is CASRRRPGQGFTSYEQYF.

This clone was observed a single time. This chain connects TRBV5-8 to TRBJ1-4; weak D call: TRBD1 (6 bases). V lost 1 base to trimming and J lost 7 bases, with 14 bases between them. Germline CDR1 reads SGHTS; CDR2 reads YDEGEE. This CDR3 region has 15 residues. CDR3: CASSLLGQGSEKLFF. CDR3 DNA: TGTGCCAGCAGCTTGTTAGGGCAGGGGAGTGAAAAACTGTTTTTT.

The chain uses TRBV5-6 and TRBJ2-3; no reliable D call. This CDR3 has 14 residues. Per the germline V gene, CDR1 is SGHDT and CDR2 is YYEEEE. Trimming cost V 4 bases and J 2 bases, with 11 bases left between them. The CDR3 spells CASSAYDPTDTQYF. CDR3 nucleotide sequence: TGTGCCAGCAGCGCCTACGATCCCACAGATACGCAGTATTTT.

This clone was found a few times. This chain uses TRBV5-6 with TRBJ1-4; D is uncertain. The CDR3 covers 13 residues. CDR1 is SGHDT and CDR2 is YYEEEE in the germline V gene. Trimming stripped 0 bases from V and 13 bases from J, with 13 bases between. DNA of the CDR3: TGTGCCAGCAGCTTGGAGGCGGTCGGCGTACTGTTTTTT. Translating it yields CASSLEAVGVLFF.

CDR3 in DNA: TGTGCCAGCAGCGCCCCGACTAGAGGGGAGACCCAGTACTTC. It specifies CASSAPTRGETQYF. The rearrangement uses TRBV9 and TRBJ2-5, with D perhaps TRBD2 (6 bases). The germline CDR1 and CDR2 sequences are SGDLS and YYNGEE. V shed 3 bases and J shed 5 bases, with 14 bases lying between them. The CDR3 sequence is 14 residues long.

The chain combines TRBV6-5 with TRBJ1-1; D is unresolved. Per germline, CDR1 MNHEY and CDR2 SVGAGI. V gave up 0 bases and J gave up 5 bases, with 10 bases separating them. This CDR3 is built from 14 residues. The CDR3 DNA reads TGTGCCAGCAGTTACTCGAGTTCGGGGACTGAAGCTTTCTTT. It yields the protein CASSYSSSGTEAFF.

This chain uses TRBV6-5 with TRBJ1-2; 7 positions agree with TRBD1. Germline CDR1 and CDR2: MNHEY and SVGAGI. The CDR3 has 15 residues. V was pared by 8 bases and J by 3 bases, with 12 bases of the junction left unmatched. This chain's CDR3 is CASSDGQARDYGYTF. The DNA of the CDR3 is TGTGCCAGCTCTGACGGACAGGCACGGGACTATGGCTACACCTTC.

The chain recombines TRBV25-1 with TRBJ1-1; TRBD1 might be the D (6 bases). The germline V and J ends were trimmed by 2 bases and 4 bases, with 11 bases remaining between them. Per germline, CDR1 MGHDK and CDR2 SYGVNS. The CDR3 extends over 14 amino acids. The CDR3 protein is CASSEGGGSTEAFF. The CDR3 DNA reads as TGTGCCAGCAGTGAAGGGGGCGGGAGCACTGAAGCTTTCTTT.

The chain recombines TRBV6-1 with TRBJ2-5; maybe TRBD2 (5 bases). Per germline, CDR1 MNHNS and CDR2 SASEGT. The germline V and J ends were trimmed by 4 bases and 5 bases, with 17 bases remaining between them. CDR3 length: 15 amino acids. The CDR3 bases are TGTGCCAGCAGTGCTAGCCCCCTAGGGTTGGAGACCCAGTACTTC. Translated: CASSASPLGLETQYF.